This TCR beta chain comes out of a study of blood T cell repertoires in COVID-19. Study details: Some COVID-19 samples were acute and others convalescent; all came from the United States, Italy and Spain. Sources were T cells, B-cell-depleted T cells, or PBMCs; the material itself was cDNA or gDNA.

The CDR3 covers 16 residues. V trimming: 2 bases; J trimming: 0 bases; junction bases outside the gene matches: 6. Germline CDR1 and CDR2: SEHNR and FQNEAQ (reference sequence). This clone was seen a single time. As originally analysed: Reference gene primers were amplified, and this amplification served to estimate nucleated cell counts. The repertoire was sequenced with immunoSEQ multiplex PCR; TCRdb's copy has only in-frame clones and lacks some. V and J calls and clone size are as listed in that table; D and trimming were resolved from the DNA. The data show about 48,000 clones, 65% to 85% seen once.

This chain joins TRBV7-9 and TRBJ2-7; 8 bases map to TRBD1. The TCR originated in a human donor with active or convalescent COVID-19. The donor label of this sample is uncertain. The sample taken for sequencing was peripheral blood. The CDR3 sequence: CASSLHPDRVSYEQYF. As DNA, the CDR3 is TGTGCCAGCAGCTTACACCCGGACAGGGTCTCCTACGAGCAGTACTTC.